The entry below describes one TCR beta chain. Antigen unknown. This specimen comes from a study of monozygotic twins with inflammatory bowel disease. General study points: IBD patients showed reduced TCRbeta diversity (inverse Simpson) versus healthy co-twins. In the analysis, different T cell subtypes could not be told apart.

Total RNA input per TCR library was 3,000 to 4,500 ng. cDNA encoding TCRalpha and TCRbeta underwent two nested PCRs of approximately 16 and 10 cycles, each of which was followed by bead purification. TCRdb reprocessed the 5' RACE reads, with one entry per CDR3 protein and no DNA. The sample includes 110,000 or so distinct CDR3 sequences. The germline gives CDR1 SGHRS, CDR2 YFSETQ. This CDR3 has 18 residues. The sequencing sample was made of blood. The V call is TRBV5-1, the J call TRBJ2-1; TCRdb's D call, TRBD1, is unchecked because there is no DNA. The receptor's source is a human donor with ulcerative colitis or Crohn's disease, or a healthy co-twin of an affected twin (not recorded which). CDR3: CASSYSLTGGLSYNEQFF.